This T cell receptor beta chain was sequenced during a study of T cells in Graves' hyperthyroidism and ophthalmopathy. This clonotype was recorded at least ten times. Amplified TCR beta CDR3 regions derived from RNA transcripts. The HTBI primer set served for first-round RT-PCR of the TCR CDR3. TCRdb re-derived calls from the multiplex PCR reads in MiXCR, one entry per CDR3 protein. Among around 250,000 distinct CDR3 sequences, 16% were seen once, and the ten largest hold about 29%. The CDR3 length is 15 residues. V lost 4 bases, J lost 4 bases, and 7 bases stayed unmatched. The germline CDR1 and CDR2 sequences are SGHTA and FQGTGA.

Material for sequencing was blood. The clonotype comes from a woman aged 18-29 years with Graves' ophthalmopathy. The chain employs TRBV7-3 and TRBJ2-1; 7 bases are a match to TRBD2. The CDR3 DNA reads as TGTGCCAGCAGCTCAGGAGCGGGGATGTACAATGAGCAGTTCTTC. As protein: CASSSGAGMYNEQFF.